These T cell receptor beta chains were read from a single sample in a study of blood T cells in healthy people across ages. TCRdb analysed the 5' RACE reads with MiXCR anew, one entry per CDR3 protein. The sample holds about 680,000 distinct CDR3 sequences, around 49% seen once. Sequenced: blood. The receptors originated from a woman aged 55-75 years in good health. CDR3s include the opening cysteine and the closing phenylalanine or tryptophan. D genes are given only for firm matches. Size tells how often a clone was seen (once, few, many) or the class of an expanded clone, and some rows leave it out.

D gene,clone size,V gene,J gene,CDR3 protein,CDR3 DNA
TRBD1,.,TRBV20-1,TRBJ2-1,CSASLRTGGYNEQFF,TGCAGTGCCAGCCTCCGGACAGGGGGGTACAATGAGCAGTTCTTC
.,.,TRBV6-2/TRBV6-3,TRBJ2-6,CASRTPSGTGANVLTF,TGTGCCAGCAGAACCCCTTCAGGGACTGGGGCCAACGTCCTGACTTTC
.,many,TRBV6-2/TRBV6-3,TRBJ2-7,CASSYEDSYEQYF,TGTGCCAGCAGTTACGAGGACAGCTACGAGCAGTACTTC
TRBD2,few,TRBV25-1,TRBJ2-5,CASSGPPLAGGQETQYF,TGTGCCAGCAGTGGTCCTCCTCTAGCGGGAGGGCAAGAGACCCAGTACTTC
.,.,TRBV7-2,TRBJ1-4,CASSLVALDNEKLFF,TGTGCCAGCAGCTTAGTTGCCCTAGATAATGAAAAACTGTTTTTT
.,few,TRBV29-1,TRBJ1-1,CSVSGTLNTEAFF,TGCAGCGTTAGCGGGACATTGAACACTGAAGCTTTCTTT
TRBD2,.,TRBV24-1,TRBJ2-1,CATSESGRAAESQFF,TGTGCCACCAGTGAGAGCGGGAGGGCCGCCGAATCGCAGTTCTTC
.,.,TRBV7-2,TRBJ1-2,CASSPRLTNYGYTF,TGTGCCAGCAGCCCCCGGCTTACCAACTATGGCTACACCTTC
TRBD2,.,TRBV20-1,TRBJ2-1,CSARVLTTRDGGNEQFF,TGCAGTGCTAGAGTTCTTACTACCCGCGACGGGGGGAATGAGCAGTTCTTC
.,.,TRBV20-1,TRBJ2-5,CSVQGQETQYF,TGCAGTGTCCAGGGCCAAGAGACCCAGTACTTC
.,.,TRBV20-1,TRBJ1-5,CSAGQPNQPQHF,TGCAGTGCCGGGCAACCGAATCAGCCCCAGCATTTT
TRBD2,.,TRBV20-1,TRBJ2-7,CSARGTSWGEQYF,TGCAGTGCTCGCGGGACTAGTTGGGGCGAGCAGTACTTC
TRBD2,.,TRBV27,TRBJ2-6,CASSPGRVIAGISGANVLTF,TGTGCCAGCAGTCCTGGGAGAGTGATAGCGGGTATCTCTGGGGCCAACGTCCTGACTTTC
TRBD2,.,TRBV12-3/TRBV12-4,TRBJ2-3,CASSLGLAGDDTQYF,TGTGCCAGCAGTTTAGGCCTAGCGGGAGACGATACGCAGTATTTT
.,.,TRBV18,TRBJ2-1,CASSPPVQGKEFF,TGTGCCAGCTCACCACCGGTCCAGGGGAAGGAGTTCTTC
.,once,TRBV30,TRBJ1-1,CAWSVRVKDTEAFF,TGTGCCTGGAGTGTCAGGGTAAAGGACACTGAAGCTTTCTTT
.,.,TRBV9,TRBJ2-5,CASSVEGVGQETQYF,TGTGCCAGCAGCGTAGAGGGGGTGGGCCAAGAGACCCAGTACTTC
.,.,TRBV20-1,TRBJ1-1,CSARDPRGNTEAFF,TGCAGTGCTAGAGATCCCCGGGGGAACACTGAAGCTTTCTTT
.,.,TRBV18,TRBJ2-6,CASSLQKTGGANVLTF,TGTGCCAGCTCCCTGCAAAAGACGGGTGGGGCCAACGTCCTGACTTTC
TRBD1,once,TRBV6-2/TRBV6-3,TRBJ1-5,CASSYPSGQVAHSDQPQHF,TGTGCCAGCAGTTATCCTTCGGGACAGGTGGCTCATAGCGATCAGCCCCAGCATTTT
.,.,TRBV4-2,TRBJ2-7,CASSHKDNEQYF,TGTGCCAGCAGCCACAAGGACAATGAGCAGTACTTC
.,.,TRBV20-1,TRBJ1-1,CSARDPPNTEAFF,TGCAGTGCTAGAGATCCACCGAACACTGAAGCTTTCTTT